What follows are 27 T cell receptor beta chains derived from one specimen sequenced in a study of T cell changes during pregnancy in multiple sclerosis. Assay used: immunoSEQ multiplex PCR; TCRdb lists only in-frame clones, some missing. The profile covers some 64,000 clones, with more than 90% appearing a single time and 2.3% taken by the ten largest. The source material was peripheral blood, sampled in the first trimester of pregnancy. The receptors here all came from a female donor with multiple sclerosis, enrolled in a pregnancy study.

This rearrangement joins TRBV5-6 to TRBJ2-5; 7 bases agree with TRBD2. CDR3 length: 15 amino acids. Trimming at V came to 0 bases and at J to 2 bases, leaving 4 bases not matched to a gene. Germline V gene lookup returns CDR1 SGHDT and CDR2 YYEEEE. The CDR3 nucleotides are TGTGCCAGCAGCTTGGATGGGCGGGGGCAAGAGACCCAGTACTTC. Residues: CASSLDGRGQETQYF.

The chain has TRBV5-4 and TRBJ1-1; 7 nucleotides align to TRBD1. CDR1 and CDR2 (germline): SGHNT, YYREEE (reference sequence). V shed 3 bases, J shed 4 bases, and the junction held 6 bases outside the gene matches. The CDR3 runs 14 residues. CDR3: CASSSRQGPTEAFF. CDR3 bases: TGTGCCAGCAGCTCAAGACAGGGACCCACTGAAGCTTTCTTT. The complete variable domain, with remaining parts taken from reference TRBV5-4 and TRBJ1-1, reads ETGVTQSPTHLIKTRGQQVTLRCSSQSGHNTVSWYQQALGQGPQFIFQYYREEENGRGNFPPRFSGLQFPNYSSELNVNALELDDSALYLCASSSRQGPTEAFFGQGTRLTVV.

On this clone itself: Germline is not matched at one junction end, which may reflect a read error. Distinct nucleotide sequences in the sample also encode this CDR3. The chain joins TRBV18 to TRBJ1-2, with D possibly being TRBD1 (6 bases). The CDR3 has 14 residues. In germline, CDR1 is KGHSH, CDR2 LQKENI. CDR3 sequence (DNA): TGTGCCAGCTCACCACCGCCAGGGGCAGGTGGCTACACCTTT. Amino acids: CASSPPPGAGGYTF.

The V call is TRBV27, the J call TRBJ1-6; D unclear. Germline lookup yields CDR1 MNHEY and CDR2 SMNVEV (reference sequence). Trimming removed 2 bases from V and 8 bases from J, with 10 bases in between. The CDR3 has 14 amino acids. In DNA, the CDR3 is TGTGCCAGCAGTTTAGTCTTAAACTATTCACCCCTCCACTTT. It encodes CASSLVLNYSPLHF.

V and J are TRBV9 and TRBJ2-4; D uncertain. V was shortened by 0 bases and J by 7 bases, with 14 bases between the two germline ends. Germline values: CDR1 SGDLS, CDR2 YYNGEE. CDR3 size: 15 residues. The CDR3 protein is CASSVGSRLENIQYF. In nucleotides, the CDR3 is TGTGCCAGCAGCGTAGGTTCCAGGCTCGAGAACATTCAGTACTTC.

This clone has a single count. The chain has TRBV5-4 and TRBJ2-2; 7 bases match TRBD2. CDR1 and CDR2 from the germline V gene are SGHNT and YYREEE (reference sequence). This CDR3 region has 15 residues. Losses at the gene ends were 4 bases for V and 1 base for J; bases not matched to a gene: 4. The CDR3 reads CASSLGGVNTGELFF. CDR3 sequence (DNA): TGTGCCAGCAGCCTGGGGGGGGTGAACACCGGGGAGCTGTTTTTT. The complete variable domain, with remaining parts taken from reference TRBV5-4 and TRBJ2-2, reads ETGVTQSPTHLIKTRGQQVTLRCSSQSGHNTVSWYQQALGQGPQFIFQYYREEENGRGNFPPRFSGLQFPNYSSELNVNALELDDSALYLCASSLGGVNTGELFFGEGSRLTVL.

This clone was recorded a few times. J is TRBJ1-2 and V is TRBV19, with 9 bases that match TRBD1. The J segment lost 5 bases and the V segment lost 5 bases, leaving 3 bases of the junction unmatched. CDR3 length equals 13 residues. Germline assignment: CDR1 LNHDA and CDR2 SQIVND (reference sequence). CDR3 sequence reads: CASSPGQGYGYTF. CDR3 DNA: TGTGCCAGTAGTCCAGGACAGGGGTATGGCTACACCTTC. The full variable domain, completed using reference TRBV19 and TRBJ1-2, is DGGITQSPKYLFRKEGQNVTLSCEQNLNHDAMYWYRQDPGQGLRLIYYSQIVNDFQKGDIAEGYSVSREKKESFPLTVTSAQKNPTAFYLCASSPGQGYGYTFGSGTRLTVV.

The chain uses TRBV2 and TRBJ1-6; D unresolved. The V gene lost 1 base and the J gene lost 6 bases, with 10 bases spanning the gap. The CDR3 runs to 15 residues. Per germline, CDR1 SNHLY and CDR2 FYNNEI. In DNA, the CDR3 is TGTGCCAGCAGTGAAGGACGGACTACTAATTCACCCCTCCACTTT. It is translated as CASSEGRTTNSPLHF.

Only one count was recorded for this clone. For the CDR3, the DNA is TGTGCCAGCAGCTTCCAAGGCGGGAGTTACAATGAGCAGTTCTTC. It is translated as CASSFQGGSYNEQFF. This chain uses TRBV11-2 with TRBJ2-1; TRBD2 agrees at 7 bases. This CDR3 is built from 15 residues. Germline values: CDR1 SGHAT, CDR2 FQNNGV. Trimming cost V 3 bases and J 4 bases; bases outside gene matches: 6.

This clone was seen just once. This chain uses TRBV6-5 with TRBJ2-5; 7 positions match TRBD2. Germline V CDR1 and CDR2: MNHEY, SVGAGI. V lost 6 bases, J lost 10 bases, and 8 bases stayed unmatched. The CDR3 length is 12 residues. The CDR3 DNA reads TGTGCCAGCAGCCAGCCGGGACTAAACCAGTACTTC. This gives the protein CASSQPGLNQYF.

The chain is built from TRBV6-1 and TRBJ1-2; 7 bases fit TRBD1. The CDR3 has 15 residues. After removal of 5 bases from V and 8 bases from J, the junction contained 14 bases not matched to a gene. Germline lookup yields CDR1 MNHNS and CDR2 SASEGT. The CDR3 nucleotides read TGTGCCAGCAGTCCTATGGGACAGACTTTCGGGGGCTACACCTTC. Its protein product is CASSPMGQTFGGYTF.

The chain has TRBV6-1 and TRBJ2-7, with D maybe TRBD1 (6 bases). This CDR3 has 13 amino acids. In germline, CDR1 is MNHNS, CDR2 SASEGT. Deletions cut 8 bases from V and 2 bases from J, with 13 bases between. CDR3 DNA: TGTGCCAGCGTCCGGGACATCGCCTACGAGCAGTACTTC. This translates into CASVRDIAYEQYF.

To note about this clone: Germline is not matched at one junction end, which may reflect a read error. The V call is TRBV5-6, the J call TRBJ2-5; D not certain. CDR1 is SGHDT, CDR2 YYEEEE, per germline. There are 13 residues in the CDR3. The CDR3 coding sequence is TGTGCCAACAGCTTGCTGTACCAAGAGACCCAGTACTTC. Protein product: CANSLLYQETQYF.

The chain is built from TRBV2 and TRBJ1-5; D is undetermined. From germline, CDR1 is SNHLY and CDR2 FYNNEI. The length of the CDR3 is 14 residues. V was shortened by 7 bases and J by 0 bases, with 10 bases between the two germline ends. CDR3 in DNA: TGTGCCAGCAATCGGGAGGGTAGCAATCAGCCCCAGCATTTT. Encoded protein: CASNREGSNQPQHF.

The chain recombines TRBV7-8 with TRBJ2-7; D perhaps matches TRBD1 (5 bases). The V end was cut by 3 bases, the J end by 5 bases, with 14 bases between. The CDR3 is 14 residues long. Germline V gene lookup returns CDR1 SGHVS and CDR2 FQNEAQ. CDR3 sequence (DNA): TGTGCCAGCAGCTTTGGGGCAGTTAACAACGAGCAGTACTTC. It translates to CASSFGAVNNEQYF.

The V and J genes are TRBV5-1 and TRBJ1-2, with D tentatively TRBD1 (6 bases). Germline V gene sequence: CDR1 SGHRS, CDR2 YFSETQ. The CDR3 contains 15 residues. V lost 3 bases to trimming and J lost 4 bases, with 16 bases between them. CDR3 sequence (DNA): TGCGCCAGCAGCTCCCATTTGACAGGCCTCTATGGCTACACCTTC. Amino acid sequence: CASSSHLTGLYGYTF.

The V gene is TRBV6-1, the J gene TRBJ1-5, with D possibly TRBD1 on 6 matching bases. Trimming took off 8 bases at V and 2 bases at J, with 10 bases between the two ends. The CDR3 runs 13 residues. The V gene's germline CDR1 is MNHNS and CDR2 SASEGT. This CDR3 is CASAGAGNQPQHF. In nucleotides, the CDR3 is TGTGCCAGCGCGGGGGCGGGCAATCAGCCCCAGCATTTT.

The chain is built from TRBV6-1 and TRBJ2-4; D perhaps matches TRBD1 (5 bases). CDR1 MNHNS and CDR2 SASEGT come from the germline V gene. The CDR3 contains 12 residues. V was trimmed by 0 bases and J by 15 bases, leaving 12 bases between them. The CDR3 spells CASSEAFRVSYF. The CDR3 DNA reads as TGTGCCAGCAGTGAAGCGTTCAGGGTTTCGTACTTC.

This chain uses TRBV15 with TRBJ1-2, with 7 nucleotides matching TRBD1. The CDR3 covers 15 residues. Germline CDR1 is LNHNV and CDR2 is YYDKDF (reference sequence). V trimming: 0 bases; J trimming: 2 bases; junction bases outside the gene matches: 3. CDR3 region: CATSRDLTGNYGYTF. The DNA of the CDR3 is TGTGCCACCAGCAGAGATCTGACAGGGAACTATGGCTACACCTTC.

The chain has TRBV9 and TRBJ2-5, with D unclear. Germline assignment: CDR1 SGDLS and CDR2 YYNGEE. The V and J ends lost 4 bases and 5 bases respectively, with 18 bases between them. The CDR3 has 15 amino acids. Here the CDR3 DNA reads TGTGCCAGCAGCCCTTTGGAAAGGCCCAGGGAGACCCAGTACTTC. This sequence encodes CASSPLERPRETQYF.

CDR3 sequence reads: CAITISGRAPLDEQYF. In nucleotides, the CDR3 is TGTGCCATCACCATTAGCGGGAGGGCGCCCCTGGACGAGCAGTACTTC. This rearrangement joins TRBV10-3 to TRBJ2-7, with 11 bases matching TRBD2. Germline V CDR1 and CDR2: ENHRY, SYGVKD. CDR3 length equals 16 residues. Germline trimming cut 7 bases from V and 5 bases from J; bases unmatched to any gene: 13.

In DNA form, the CDR3 reads TGTGCCAGCAGTTTGGGGGGGCTCGGTACTGAAGCTTTCTTT. Translated: CASSLGGLGTEAFF. The gene calls are TRBV6-5 and TRBJ1-1; a possible D gene is TRBD1 (6 bases). This CDR3 spans 14 amino acids. Germline CDR1 is MNHEY and CDR2 is SVGAGI. V dropped 4 bases and J dropped 5 bases, with 14 bases sitting between them.

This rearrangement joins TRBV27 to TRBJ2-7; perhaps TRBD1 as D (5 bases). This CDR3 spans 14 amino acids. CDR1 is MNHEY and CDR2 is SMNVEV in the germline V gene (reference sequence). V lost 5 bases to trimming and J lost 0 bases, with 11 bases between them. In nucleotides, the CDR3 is TGTGCCAGCAGTGGGGCTCAGGTCTCCTACGAGCAGTACTTC. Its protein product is CASSGAQVSYEQYF.

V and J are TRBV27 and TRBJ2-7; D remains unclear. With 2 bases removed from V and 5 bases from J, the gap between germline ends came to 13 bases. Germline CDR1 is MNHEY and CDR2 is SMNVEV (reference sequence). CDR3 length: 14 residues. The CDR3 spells CASSLGLLHDEQYF. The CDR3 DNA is TGTGCCAGCAGTTTAGGGCTCCTCCACGACGAGCAGTACTTC.

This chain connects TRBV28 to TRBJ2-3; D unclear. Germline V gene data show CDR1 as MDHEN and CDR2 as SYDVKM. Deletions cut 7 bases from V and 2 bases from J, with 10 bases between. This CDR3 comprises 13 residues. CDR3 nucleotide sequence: TGTGCCAGCACCCCTAGTGTCACAGATACGCAGTATTTT. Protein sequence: CASTPSVTDTQYF.

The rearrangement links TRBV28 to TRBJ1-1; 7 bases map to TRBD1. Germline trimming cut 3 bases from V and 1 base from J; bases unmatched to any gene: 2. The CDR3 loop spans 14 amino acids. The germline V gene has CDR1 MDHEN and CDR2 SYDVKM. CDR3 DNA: TGTGCCAGCAGTTTCCCAGGGGGGAACACTGAAGCTTTCTTT. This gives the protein CASSFPGGNTEAFF.

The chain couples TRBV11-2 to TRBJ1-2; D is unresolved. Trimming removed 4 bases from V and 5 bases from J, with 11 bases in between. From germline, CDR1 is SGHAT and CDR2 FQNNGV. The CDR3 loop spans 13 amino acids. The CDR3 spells CASSSVGEYGYTF. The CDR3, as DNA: TGTGCCAGCAGCTCCGTGGGAGAATATGGCTACACCTTC.